A single sample gave rise to the 21 T cell receptor beta chains below, sequenced in a study of cytomegalovirus exposure and HLA in healthy donors. Vbeta (60) and Jbeta (13) primers were used in the PCR. Sequencing was performed with immunoSEQ multiplex PCR; in TCRdb, only in-frame clones are kept and a portion is missing. In the table there are approximately 100,000 clones, about four fifths of which are singletons. The sequenced sample consisted of PBMCs. These receptors were taken from a woman aged 40 to 49 in good health and CMV-seropositive.

The rearrangement joins TRBV10-3 to TRBJ2-5; D possibly corresponds to TRBD2 (5 bases). Trimming removed 6 bases from V and 1 base from J, with 12 bases in between. The CDR3 is 14 residues long. CDR1 and CDR2 (germline): ENHRY, SYGVKD. In DNA, the CDR3 is TGTGCCATCAGAAAGGACTTGCTCCAAGAGACCCAGTACTTC. This sequence encodes CAIRKDLLQETQYF.

This clone was counted once. This rearrangement joins TRBV27 to TRBJ2-7; 14 bases align to TRBD2. The CDR3 loop spans 15 amino acids. Looked up from germline, CDR1 is MNHEY and CDR2 is SMNVEV (reference sequence). V gave up 4 bases and J gave up 5 bases; unmatched junction bases: 4. CDR3 DNA sequence: TGTGCCAGCAGTTCGGGACTAGCGGGAGTGCACGAGCAGTACTTC. Amino acid sequence: CASSSGLAGVHEQYF.

This clone has just one count. The chain recombines TRBV5-1 with TRBJ2-5, with 8 positions matching TRBD1. The CDR3 is 15 amino acids. V shed 3 bases, J shed 4 bases, and the junction held 8 bases outside the gene matches. Germline CDR1 SGHRS, CDR2 YFSETQ. CDR3 protein: CASSWTDRGGETQYF. CDR3 nucleotides: TGCGCCAGCAGCTGGACCGACAGGGGCGGAGAGACCCAGTACTTC.

The chain uses TRBV10-3 and TRBJ2-7; 9 nucleotides line up with TRBD2. Germline V lookup: CDR1 ENHRY, CDR2 SYGVKD. Unmatched junction bases numbered 8, after V lost 3 bases and J lost 2 bases. The CDR3 spans 16 residues. CDR3 region: CAISDNTLAGTYEQYF. For the CDR3, the DNA is TGTGCCATCAGTGATAACACGCTAGCGGGGACCTACGAGCAGTACTTC.

The J gene is TRBJ2-7, the V gene TRBV7-3; D remains ambiguous. Looked up from germline, CDR1 is SGHTA and CDR2 is FQGTGA. The CDR3 runs to 14 residues. V lost 2 bases, J lost 2 bases, and 10 bases lay in between. The CDR3 reads CASSLGEAPYEQYF. CDR3 nucleotides: TGTGCCAGCAGCTTAGGTGAGGCCCCCTACGAGCAGTACTTC.

V usage is TRBV19 and J usage is TRBJ1-3; D remains ambiguous. The CDR3 is 16 amino acids. V was cut by 3 bases and J by 0 bases, with 12 bases left in between. Germline-derived CDR1 and CDR2 are LNHDA and SQIVND (reference sequence). CDR3 amino acids: CASSIFGSSSGNTIYF. In DNA form, the CDR3 reads TGTGCCAGTAGTATTTTTGGCTCCAGCTCTGGAAACACCATATATTTT.

The sample holds one count of this clone. This chain uses TRBV5-1 with TRBJ2-1, with 9 bases lining up with TRBD2. Germline lookup yields CDR1 SGHRS and CDR2 YFSETQ. Trimming cost V 4 bases and J 7 bases; bases outside gene matches: 12. This CDR3 has 16 amino acids. The DNA of the CDR3 is TGCGCCAGCAGCCCTGGGGCGGGAGGGGTAAATAATGAGCAGTTCTTC. Its protein is CASSPGAGGVNNEQFF.

This chain joins TRBV7-8 and TRBJ2-7; the D gene is possibly TRBD1 (5 bases). Trimming took 5 bases from V and 7 from J, leaving 15 bases between them. Germline-derived CDR1 and CDR2 are SGHVS and FQNEAQ. CDR3 length equals 13 residues. The chain's CDR3 is CASSQPPGREQYF. The CDR3 DNA is TGTGCCAGCAGCCAACCTCCAGGGCGGGAGCAGTACTTC.

This sequence joins TRBV30 and TRBJ2-1; tentative D call: TRBD1 (6 bases). This CDR3 has 13 amino acids. V lost 0 bases and J lost 8, with 11 bases in between. Germline V CDR1 and CDR2: GTSNPN, SVGIG (reference sequence). CDR3 in amino acids: CAWSVQGRYEQFF. The CDR3 DNA sequence: TGTGCCTGGAGTGTACAGGGAAGATATGAGCAGTTCTTC.

The chain joins TRBV4-1 to TRBJ2-7, with D perhaps TRBD2 (5 bases). The CDR3 has 14 residues. V lost 4 bases and J lost 1, with 11 bases in between. Germline V gene sequence: CDR1 MGHRA, CDR2 YSYEKL. CDR3 in DNA: TGCGCCAGCAGCCGAGGGCCAAGTTCCTACGAGCAGTACTTC. This sequence encodes CASSRGPSSYEQYF.

J is TRBJ1-6 and V is TRBV10-3; D might be TRBD1 (6 bases). This CDR3 has 14 residues. Germline V gene sequence: CDR1 ENHRY, CDR2 SYGVKD. V was clipped by 10 bases and J by 6 bases, with 16 bases between them. CDR3 in DNA: TGTGCCACCGACTCGACAGGCATTAATTCACCCCTCCACTTT. Translation: CATDSTGINSPLHF.

This chain links TRBV4-2 with TRBJ2-2; TRBD1 matches 9 bases. The CDR3 is made up of 17 amino acids. Germline loops: CDR1 LGHNA, CDR2 YNFKEQ. The V gene end was trimmed by 4 bases and the J gene end by 6 bases; junction bases not matched to a gene: 12. Here the CDR3 DNA reads TGTGCCAGCAGCCCATCAGGGACAGGGAGTTACGCCGGGGAGCTGTTTTTT. Protein sequence: CASSPSGTGSYAGELFF.

The rearrangement uses TRBV7-9 and TRBJ2-2; the match to TRBD2 covers 7 bases. The trim removed 3 bases at V and 1 base at J, leaving 2 bases unmatched. The germline V gene encodes CDR1 SEHNR and CDR2 FQNEAQ (reference sequence). The CDR3 has 15 residues. The DNA for the CDR3 is TGTGCCAGCAGCTTTAGCGGGCGGAACACCGGGGAGCTGTTTTTT. Translated: CASSFSGRNTGELFF.

The V and J genes are TRBV28 and TRBJ2-3; D is perhaps TRBD2 (6 bases). Trimming cost V 5 bases and J 2 bases, with 14 bases left between them. This CDR3 region has 15 residues. Germline CDR1 is MDHEN and CDR2 is SYDVKM. CDR3 coding DNA: TGTGCCAGCAGTGCCGGGACTCTAAACACAGATACGCAGTATTTT. This gives the protein CASSAGTLNTDTQYF.

In its sample, this clone was seen a few times. The chain carries TRBV2 and TRBJ2-7; D is ambiguous. This CDR3 has 14 residues. V gave up 6 bases and J gave up 6 bases, with 18 bases separating them. CDR1 is SNHLY and CDR2 is FYNNEI in the germline V gene. The CDR3 nucleotides read TGTGCCAGCAGGCCCACCGACTCCCGTGGCGAGCAGTACTTC. Its protein is CASRPTDSRGEQYF.

The chain employs TRBV2 and TRBJ1-2, with D possibly matching TRBD1 (5 bases). This CDR3 is 13 amino acids long. From germline, CDR1 is SNHLY and CDR2 FYNNEI. V lost 6 bases and J lost 2, with 10 bases in between. The CDR3 is CASSRGGNYGYTF. CDR3 sequence (DNA): TGTGCCAGCAGCCGGGGGGGGAACTATGGCTACACCTTC.

The rearrangement joins TRBV28 to TRBJ1-1, with TRBD1 as a possible D gene (6 bases). V was cut by 1 base and J by 6 bases, with 9 bases left in between. This CDR3 spans 13 amino acids. Germline V gene data show CDR1 as MDHEN and CDR2 as SYDVKM. Here the CDR3 DNA reads TGTGCCAGCAGTTTATTACAGGGCCCTGAAGCTTTCTTT. It codes for CASSLLQGPEAFF.

The rearrangement joins TRBV29-1 to TRBJ2-7; TRBD1 aligns across 8 bases. The CDR3 has 15 amino acids. Per germline, CDR1 SQVTM and CDR2 ANQGSEA. The trim removed 5 bases at V and 5 bases at J, leaving 14 bases unmatched. For the CDR3, the DNA is TGCAGCGTTCTAACCGGGACAGGCCCTTTCGACGAGCAGTACTTC. The encoded protein is CSVLTGTGPFDEQYF.

This clone has a single count. This chain links TRBV15 with TRBJ2-3; 7 bases fit TRBD2. In germline, CDR1 is LNHNV, CDR2 YYDKDF (reference sequence). CDR3 size: 16 residues. Trimming took 0 bases from V and 9 from J; bases not matched to a gene: 12. This chain's CDR3 is CATSRDRGGPASTQYF. The CDR3 DNA reads TGTGCCACCAGCAGAGATCGGGGAGGGCCTGCAAGCACGCAGTATTTT.

CDR3 sequence reads: CASSISGTPQYF. The CDR3 DNA reads as TGTGCCAGCAGTATTTCCGGGACTCCTCAGTACTTC. The chain employs TRBV28 and TRBJ2-7, with TRBD2 as a possible D gene (6 bases). The CDR3 length is 12 residues. CDR1 and CDR2 (germline): MDHEN, SYDVKM. With 5 bases removed from V and 10 bases from J, the gap between germline ends came to 15 bases.

This chain uses TRBV19 with TRBJ2-1; possible D gene TRBD2, 6 bases. The CDR3 length is 14 residues. In germline, CDR1 is LNHDA, CDR2 SQIVND (reference sequence). Between the trimmed V and J ends, which lost 6 bases and 12 bases, there was a span of 21 bases. CDR3 sequence reads: CASSTSAGPRGQFF. CDR3 DNA sequence: TGTGCCAGTAGCACATCCGCGGGGCCGAGGGGGCAGTTCTTC.